This is a list of T cell receptor beta chains from one sample in a study of blood T cell repertoires in COVID-19. Using immunoSEQ multiplex PCR, the repertoire was profiled, and TCRdb retains in-frame clones only, with some absent. The sample consists of under 100,000 clones, around 85% of them appearing once. What was sequenced was peripheral blood. These receptors were taken from an older man with active or convalescent COVID-19. The CDR3 runs from the conserved cysteine through the conserved F or W. Fields, in order: CDR3 protein, V gene, clone size, J gene. Size values are once, few and many counts, or a class for expanded clones, and some rows have none.

CASIGTGGSYEQYF,TRBV2,.,TRBJ2-7
CASSVGGGSQETQYF,TRBV9,.,TRBJ2-5
CVRSLGSRLAGAPGTGELFF,TRBV7-5,.,TRBJ2-2
CASSSTGPDQETQYF,TRBV7-9,.,TRBJ2-5
CASTGTGGMTEAFF,TRBV10-1,.,TRBJ1-1
CASFKPGLYEQYF,TRBV6-5,.,TRBJ2-7
CASRGRDRPPFQETQYF,TRBV19,.,TRBJ2-5
CATSRDGGASDEKLFF,TRBV15,.,TRBJ1-4
CASSIQGGASGNTIYF,TRBV19,.,TRBJ1-3
CSASSGRGEQFF,TRBV20-1,.,TRBJ2-1
CASSYAGSEAFF,TRBV6-2/TRBV6-3,.,TRBJ1-1
CASSYSTGQNTGELFF,TRBV6-6,.,TRBJ2-2
CASTRRQGYYYEQYF,TRBV6-5,.,TRBJ2-7
CASSLRQGNGEKLFF,TRBV3-1/TRBV3-2,few,TRBJ1-4
CASSDLTGGNTIYF,TRBV7-9,.,TRBJ1-3
CASSPSPIGNYGYTF,TRBV18,few,TRBJ1-2
CASNRVRYGYTF,TRBV6-5,.,TRBJ1-2
CASSRRGEDNEKLFF,TRBV3-1/TRBV3-2,.,TRBJ1-4
CAISDRTGDRDTQYF,TRBV10-3,.,TRBJ2-3
CASSRDRGRPYNEQFF,TRBV18,.,TRBJ2-1
CASSQDRGGAWDEQYF,TRBV4-2,.,TRBJ2-7
CASSNLRDRGQGDEQFF,TRBV19,.,TRBJ2-1
CAAALDRPYEQYF,TRBV6-5,.,TRBJ2-7
CAVGLRDEQYF,TRBV10-2,few,TRBJ2-7
CASSLGARPWNSPLHF,TRBV28,.,TRBJ1-6
CASTPAAGLTNTGELFF,TRBV5-1,.,TRBJ2-2
CASSRGNTIYF,TRBV12-3/TRBV12-4,.,TRBJ1-3
CASSEGARDNSPLHF,TRBV18,.,TRBJ1-6
CASSWTDQETQYF,TRBV7-2,.,TRBJ2-5
CASSQDAYSDTEAFF,TRBV4-3,.,TRBJ1-1
CASSTSEEGRGEKLFF,TRBV27,.,TRBJ1-4
CASSQAGLAGGFSDTQYF,TRBV4-3,.,TRBJ2-3
CASKPGTSGASRGYEQYF,TRBV5-1,.,TRBJ2-7
CASSVASGLSTDTQYF,TRBV9,.,TRBJ2-3
CASSFKGVYGYTF,TRBV11-2,.,TRBJ1-2
CASSRGHNTEAFF,TRBV2,.,TRBJ1-1
CASSPPGQGFTGELFF,TRBV18,.,TRBJ2-2
CASTTSGGVDTQYF,TRBV5-4,.,TRBJ2-3
CASSPHNTSGEKETQYF,TRBV4-1,.,TRBJ2-5
CASREGARDTQYF,TRBV7-9,.,TRBJ2-3
CAWSLDRGPSVTEAFF,TRBV30,.,TRBJ1-1
CASSLASYGYTF,TRBV12-3/TRBV12-4,.,TRBJ1-2
CASGPSKTGVGGDTEAFF,TRBV12-5,once,TRBJ1-1
CASSLGQPDSGNTIYF,TRBV7-6,.,TRBJ1-3
CALGRGLSTDTQYF,TRBV28,.,TRBJ2-3
CASSDLSDEQYF,TRBV2,.,TRBJ2-7
CASSLSQGGVSYGYTF,TRBV7-8,.,TRBJ1-2